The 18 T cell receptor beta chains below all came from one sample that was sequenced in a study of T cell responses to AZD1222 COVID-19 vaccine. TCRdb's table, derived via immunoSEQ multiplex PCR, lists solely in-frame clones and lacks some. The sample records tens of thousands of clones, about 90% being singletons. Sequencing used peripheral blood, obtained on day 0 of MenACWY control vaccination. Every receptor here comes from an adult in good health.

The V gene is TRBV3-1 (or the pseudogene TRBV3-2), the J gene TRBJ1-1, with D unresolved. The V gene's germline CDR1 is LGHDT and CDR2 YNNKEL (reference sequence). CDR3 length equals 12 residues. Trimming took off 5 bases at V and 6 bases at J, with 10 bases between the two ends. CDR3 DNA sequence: TGTGCCAGCAGCACCGGGAGCGCTGAAGCTTTCTTT. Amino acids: CASSTGSAEAFF.

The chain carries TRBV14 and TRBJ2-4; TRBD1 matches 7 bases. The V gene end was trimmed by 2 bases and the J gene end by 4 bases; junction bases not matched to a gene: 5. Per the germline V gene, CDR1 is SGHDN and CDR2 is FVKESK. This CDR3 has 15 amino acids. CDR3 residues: CASSQLGRGKNIQYF. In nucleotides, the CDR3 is TGTGCCAGCAGCCAACTCGGCAGGGGGAAAAACATTCAGTACTTC.

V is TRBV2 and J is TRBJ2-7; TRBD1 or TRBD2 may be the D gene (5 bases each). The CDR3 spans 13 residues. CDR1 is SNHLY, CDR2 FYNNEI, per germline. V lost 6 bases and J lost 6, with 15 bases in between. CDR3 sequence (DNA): TGTGCCAGCAGCCGAATTGAGGGACGCGAGCAGTACTTC. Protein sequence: CASSRIEGREQYF.

The CDR3 region is CASSFSWASNYGYTF. In DNA, the CDR3 is TGTGCCAGCAGTTTTAGCTGGGCTTCTAACTATGGCTACACCTTC. The V and J genes are TRBV28 and TRBJ1-2; D uncertain. Germline V gives CDR1 MDHEN, CDR2 SYDVKM. This CDR3 region has 15 residues. Trimming left V 3 bases short and J 0 bases short, with 11 bases between.

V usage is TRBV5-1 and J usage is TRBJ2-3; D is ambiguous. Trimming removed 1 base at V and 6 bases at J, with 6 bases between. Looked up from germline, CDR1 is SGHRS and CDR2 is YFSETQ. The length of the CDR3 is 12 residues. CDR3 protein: CASSLTSDTQYF. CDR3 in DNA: TGCGCCAGCAGCTTGACTTCCGATACGCAGTATTTT.

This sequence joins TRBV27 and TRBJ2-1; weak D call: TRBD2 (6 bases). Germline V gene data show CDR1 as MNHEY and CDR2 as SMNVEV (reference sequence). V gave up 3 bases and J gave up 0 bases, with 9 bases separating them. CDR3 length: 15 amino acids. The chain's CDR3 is CASSLAGSSYNEQFF. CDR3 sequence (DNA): TGTGCCAGCAGTTTGGCGGGGAGCTCCTACAATGAGCAGTTCTTC.

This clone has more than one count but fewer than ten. CDR3 coding DNA: TGTGCCAGCAGGACGGGGAGCTTACTCAATGAGCAGTTCTTC. Translated, it gives CASRTGSLLNEQFF. The chain has TRBV27 and TRBJ2-1; TRBD2 is a possible D gene (5 bases). V lost 6 bases to trimming and J lost 6 bases, with 15 bases between them. This CDR3 has 14 residues. Per germline, CDR1 MNHEY and CDR2 SMNVEV (reference sequence).

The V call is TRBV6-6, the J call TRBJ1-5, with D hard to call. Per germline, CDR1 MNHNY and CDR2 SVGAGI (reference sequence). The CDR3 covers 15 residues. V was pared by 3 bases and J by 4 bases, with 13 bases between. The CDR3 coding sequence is TGTGCCAGCAGTTATTGGGGAACGGAGAATCAGCCCCAGCATTTT. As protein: CASSYWGTENQPQHF.

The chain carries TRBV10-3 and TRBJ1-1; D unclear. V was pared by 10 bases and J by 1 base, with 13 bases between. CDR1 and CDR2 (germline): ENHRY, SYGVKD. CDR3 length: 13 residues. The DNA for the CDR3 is TGTGCCACGCGGGCATCGGGGAACACTGAAGCTTTCTTT. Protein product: CATRASGNTEAFF.

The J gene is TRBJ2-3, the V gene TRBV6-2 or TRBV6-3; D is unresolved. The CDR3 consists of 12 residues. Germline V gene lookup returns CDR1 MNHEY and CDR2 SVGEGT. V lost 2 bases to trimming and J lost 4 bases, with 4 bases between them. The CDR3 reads CASSYVADTQYF. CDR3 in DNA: TGTGCCAGCAGTTACGTTGCAGATACGCAGTATTTT.

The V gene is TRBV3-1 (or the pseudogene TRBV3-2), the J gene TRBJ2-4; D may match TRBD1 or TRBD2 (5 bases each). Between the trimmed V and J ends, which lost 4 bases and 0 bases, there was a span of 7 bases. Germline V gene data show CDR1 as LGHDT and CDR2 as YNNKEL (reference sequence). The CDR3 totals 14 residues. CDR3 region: CASSPGLAKNIQYF. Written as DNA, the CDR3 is TGTGCCAGCAGCCCGGGGCTAGCCAAAAACATTCAGTACTTC.

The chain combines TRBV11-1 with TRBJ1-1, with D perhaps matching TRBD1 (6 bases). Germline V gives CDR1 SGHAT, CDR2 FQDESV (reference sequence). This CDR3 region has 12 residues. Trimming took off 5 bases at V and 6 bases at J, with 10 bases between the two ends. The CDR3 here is CASSPGGPEAFF. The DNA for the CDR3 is TGTGCCAGCAGCCCCGGGGGGCCTGAAGCTTTCTTT. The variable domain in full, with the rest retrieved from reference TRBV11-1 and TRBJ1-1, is EAEVAQSPRYKITEKSQAVAFWCDPISGHATLYWYRQILGQGPELLVQFQDESVVDDSQLPKDRFSAERLKGVDSTLKIQPAELGDSAMYLCASSPGGPEAFFGQGTRLTVV.

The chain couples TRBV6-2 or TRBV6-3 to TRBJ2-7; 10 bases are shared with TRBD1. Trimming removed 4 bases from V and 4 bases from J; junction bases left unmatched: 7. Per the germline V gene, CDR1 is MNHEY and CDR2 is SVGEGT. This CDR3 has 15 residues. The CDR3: CASSSPGQGRYEQYF. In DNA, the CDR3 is TGTGCCAGCAGTTCACCGGGACAGGGGAGATACGAGCAGTACTTC.

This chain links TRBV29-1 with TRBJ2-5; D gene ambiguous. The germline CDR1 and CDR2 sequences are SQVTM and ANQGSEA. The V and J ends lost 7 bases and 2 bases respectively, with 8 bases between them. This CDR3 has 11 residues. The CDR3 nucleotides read TGCAGCGCCCACTCTCAAGAGACCCAGTACTTC. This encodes CSAHSQETQYF.

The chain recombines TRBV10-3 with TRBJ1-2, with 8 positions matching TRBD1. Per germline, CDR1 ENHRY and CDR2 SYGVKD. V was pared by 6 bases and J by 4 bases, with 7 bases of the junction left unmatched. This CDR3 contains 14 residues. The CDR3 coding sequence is TGTGCCATCAGCGCATCCGGGACAGGCTATGGCTACACCTTC. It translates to CAISASGTGYGYTF.

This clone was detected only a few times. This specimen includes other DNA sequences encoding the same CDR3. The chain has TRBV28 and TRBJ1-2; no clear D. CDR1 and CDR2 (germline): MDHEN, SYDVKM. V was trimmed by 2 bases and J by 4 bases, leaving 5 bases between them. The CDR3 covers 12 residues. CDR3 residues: CASSLRGYGYTF. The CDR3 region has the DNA TGTGCCAGCAGTTTACGGGGCTATGGCTACACCTTC.

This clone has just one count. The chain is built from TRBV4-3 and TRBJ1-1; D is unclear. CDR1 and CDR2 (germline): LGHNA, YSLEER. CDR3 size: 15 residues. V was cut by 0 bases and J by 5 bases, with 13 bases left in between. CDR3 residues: CASSQDKRGGTEAFF. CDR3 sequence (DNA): TGCGCCAGCAGCCAAGATAAGCGTGGAGGGACTGAAGCTTTCTTT.

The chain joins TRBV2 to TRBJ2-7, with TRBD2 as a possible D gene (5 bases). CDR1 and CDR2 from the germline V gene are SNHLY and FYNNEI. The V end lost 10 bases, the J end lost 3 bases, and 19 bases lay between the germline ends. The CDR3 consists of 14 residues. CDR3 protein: CAIPWAGLGYEQYF. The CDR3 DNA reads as TGTGCCATCCCCTGGGCGGGTCTTGGCTACGAGCAGTACTTC.